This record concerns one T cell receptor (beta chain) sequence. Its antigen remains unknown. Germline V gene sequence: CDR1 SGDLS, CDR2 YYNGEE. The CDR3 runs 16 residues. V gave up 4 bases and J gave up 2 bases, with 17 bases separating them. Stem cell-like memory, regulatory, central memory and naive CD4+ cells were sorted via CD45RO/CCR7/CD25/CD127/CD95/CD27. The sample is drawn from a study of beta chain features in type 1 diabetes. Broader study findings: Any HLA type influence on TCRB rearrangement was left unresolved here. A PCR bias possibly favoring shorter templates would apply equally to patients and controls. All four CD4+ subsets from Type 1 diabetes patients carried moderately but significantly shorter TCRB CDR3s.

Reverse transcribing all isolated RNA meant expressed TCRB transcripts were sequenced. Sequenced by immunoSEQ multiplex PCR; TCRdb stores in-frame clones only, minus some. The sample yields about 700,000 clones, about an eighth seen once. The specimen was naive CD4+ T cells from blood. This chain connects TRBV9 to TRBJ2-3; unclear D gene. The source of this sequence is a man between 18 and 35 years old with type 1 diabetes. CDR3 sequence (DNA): TGTGCCAGCAGCATTTCCCCGGACGGACCCACAGATACGCAGTATTTT. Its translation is CASSISPDGPTDTQYF.